These 26 T cell receptor beta chains were all obtained from the same sample, sequenced in a study of T cell responses to AZD1222 COVID-19 vaccine. The table came from immunoSEQ multiplex PCR; TCRdb's copy has only in-frame clones and leaves some out. The sample lists roughly 100,000 clones, about 88% seen once, with roughly 3.5% in the top ten. Here the sequenced sample was peripheral blood, taken on day 0 of AZD1222 vaccination. The source is an adult in good health.

V gene TRBV5-1 combines with J gene TRBJ1-6, with 8 bases that match TRBD1. In germline, CDR1 is SGHRS, CDR2 YFSETQ. This CDR3 comprises 15 residues. Unmatched junction bases numbered 5, after V lost 2 bases and J lost 7 bases. This CDR3 is CASSLRQGRNSPLHF. CDR3 DNA: TGCGCCAGCAGCTTAAGACAGGGGCGGAATTCACCCCTCCACTTT.

The CDR3 nucleotides are TGTGCCAGCAGCTGGGACAGGGATAGTTCACCCCTCCACTTT. Its translation is CASSWDRDSSPLHF. V gene TRBV7-9 combines with J gene TRBJ1-6; 9 bases agree with TRBD1. The CDR3 sequence is 14 residues long. Unmatched junction bases numbered 4, after V lost 4 bases and J lost 9 bases. Looked up from germline, CDR1 is SEHNR and CDR2 is FQNEAQ (reference sequence).

The J gene is TRBJ1-5, the V gene TRBV9; D is ambiguous. Germline V lookup: CDR1 SGDLS, CDR2 YYNGEE. CDR3 length: 12 amino acids. The ends were cut back, 0 bases at V and 5 bases at J, with 3 bases in the middle. The CDR3 sequence is CASSVGYQPQHF. CDR3 sequence (DNA): TGTGCCAGCAGCGTAGGGTATCAGCCCCAGCATTTT.

The V gene is TRBV7-9, the J gene TRBJ1-3, with 8 bases matching TRBD1. J was trimmed by 2 bases and V by 1 base; bases with no gene match: 7. This CDR3 comprises 17 residues. The germline V gene encodes CDR1 SEHNR and CDR2 FQNEAQ (reference sequence). The CDR3 loop is CASSLGQGWTAGNTIYF. CDR3 in DNA: TGTGCCAGCAGCTTAGGACAGGGGTGGACGGCTGGAAACACCATATATTTT.

The genes are TRBV13 and TRBJ2-1, with D possibly being TRBD2 (5 bases). The germline V gene encodes CDR1 PRHDT and CDR2 FYEKMQ (reference sequence). The CDR3 is made up of 14 amino acids. The V end lost 1 base, the J end lost 7 bases, and 11 bases lay between the germline ends. The CDR3 region is CASSLAGMGNEQFF. CDR3 nucleotide sequence: TGTGCCAGCAGCTTAGCCGGGATGGGGAATGAGCAGTTCTTC.

DNA of the CDR3: TGTGCCAGCAGGGATGCCCTAGCGGGGGGCACAGATACGCAGTATTTT. It is translated as CASRDALAGGTDTQYF. The chain combines TRBV5-6 with TRBJ2-3; 10 bases map to TRBD2. CDR3 length: 16 residues. Trimming took 5 bases from V and 1 from J; bases not matched to a gene: 7. Germline-derived CDR1 and CDR2 are SGHDT and YYEEEE. Complete variable domain (other parts from reference TRBV5-6 and TRBJ2-3): DAGVTQSPTHLIKTRGQQVTLRCSPKSGHDTVSWYQQALGQGPQFIFQYYEEEERQRGNFPDRFSGHQFPNYSSELNVNALLLGDSALYLCASRDALAGGTDTQYFGPGTRLTVL.

V and J are TRBV5-1 and TRBJ2-7; 7 bases are a match to TRBD1. V shed 4 bases, J shed 2 bases, and the junction held 3 bases outside the gene matches. CDR1 SGHRS and CDR2 YFSETQ come from the germline V gene. The CDR3 totals 13 residues. The DNA for the CDR3 is TGCGCCAGCAGCGGGGACAGACCCTACGAGCAGTACTTC. It specifies CASSGDRPYEQYF.

V is TRBV19 and J is TRBJ1-1, with D unclear. This CDR3 spans 12 amino acids. Looked up from germline, CDR1 is LNHDA and CDR2 is SQIVND (reference sequence). The V and J ends lost 4 bases and 6 bases respectively, with 9 bases between them. The CDR3 protein is CASSKRRAEAFF. DNA of the CDR3: TGTGCCAGTAGTAAACGTCGGGCTGAAGCTTTCTTT.

V and J are TRBV7-9 and TRBJ2-1; D may be TRBD1 or TRBD2 (7 bases each). The germline V gene has CDR1 SEHNR and CDR2 FQNEAQ (reference sequence). Trimming cost V 7 bases and J 10 bases, with 23 bases left between them. The CDR3 loop spans 15 amino acids. The DNA for the CDR3 is TGTGCCAGCACCCCGGGGCAGGGGGGGAGAAAGGAGCAGTTCTTC. As protein: CASTPGQGGRKEQFF. Filled out from reference TRBV7-9 and TRBJ2-1, the complete variable domain reads DTGVSQNPRHKITKRGQNVTFRCDPISEHNRLYWYRQTLGQGPEFLTYFQNEAQLEKSRLLSDRFSAERPKGSFSTLEIQRTEQGDSAMYLCASTPGQGGRKEQFFGPGTRLTVL.

This clone was recorded a few times. The chain combines TRBV9 with TRBJ1-2, with 8 nucleotides matching TRBD1. V trimming: 4 bases; J trimming: 4 bases; junction bases outside the gene matches: 9. The CDR3 sequence is 15 residues long. Per the germline V gene, CDR1 is SGDLS and CDR2 is YYNGEE. The CDR3 DNA reads TGTGCCAGCAGCATAGCCGGGACAGGCTTCTATGGCTACACCTTC. This encodes CASSIAGTGFYGYTF.

In the case of this clone: A clone one base away is much larger, so this may be a read error. The chain has TRBV12-3 or TRBV12-4 and TRBJ1-1; D gene ambiguous. This CDR3 has 13 residues. The V end was cut by 1 base, the J end by 3 bases, with 6 bases between. The CDR3 sequence is CASSLDSYTEAFF. CDR3 sequence (DNA): TGTGCCAGCAGTTTAGACAGCTACACTGAAGCTTTCTTT.

The rearrangement uses TRBV11-3 and TRBJ2-5, with 9 bases that match TRBD1. The CDR3 totals 16 residues. Germline V gene sequence: CDR1 SGHNT, CDR2 YENEEA. J lost 3 bases, V lost 1 base, and 6 bases had no gene match. The DNA for the CDR3 is TGTGCCAGCAGCTTAGGATCCGGGGACAGGGAAGAGACCCAGTACTTC. Translated, it gives CASSLGSGDREETQYF.

The rearrangement joins TRBV10-1 to TRBJ2-5, with a possible D match to TRBD1 (7 bases). The CDR3 is made up of 15 amino acids. CDR1 and CDR2 (germline): WNHNN, SYGVQD (reference sequence). Trimming took 0 bases from V and 5 from J, leaving 13 bases between them. CDR3 residues: CASSESQGGSETQYF. Here the CDR3 DNA reads TGCGCCAGCAGTGAGTCGCAGGGGGGATCGGAGACCCAGTACTTC.

The chain employs TRBV12-5 and TRBJ1-1, with no clear D. The germline V gene encodes CDR1 LGHNT and CDR2 FRNRAP. Trimming stripped 2 bases from V and 1 base from J, with 8 bases between. The CDR3 runs to 14 residues. CDR3 nucleotide sequence: TGTGCTAGTGGTTTGTTCCCCGGGAACACTGAAGCTTTCTTT. This codes for CASGLFPGNTEAFF.

This clone was seen only once. CDR3 sequence: CASSRADPPGTQYF. The CDR3 coding sequence is TGTGCCAGCTCACGGGCGGACCCCCCGGGGACCCAGTACTTC. V and J are TRBV18 and TRBJ2-5; D unclear. There are 14 residues in the CDR3. The V gene's germline CDR1 is KGHSH and CDR2 LQKENI. Trimming took off 4 bases at V and 7 bases at J, with 16 bases between the two ends.

The V and J genes are TRBV29-1 and TRBJ1-6, with 8 positions matching TRBD1. This CDR3 contains 13 residues. V lost 5 bases, J lost 4 bases, and 1 base stayed unmatched. Germline values: CDR1 SQVTM, CDR2 ANQGSEA. The CDR3: CSVRDRYNSPLHF. CDR3 DNA sequence: TGCAGCGTTCGGGACAGGTATAATTCACCCCTCCACTTT.

The V and J genes are TRBV6-5 and TRBJ1-2; TRBD1 is a possible D gene (5 bases). V lost 8 bases and J lost 5, with 18 bases in between. The CDR3 loop spans 14 amino acids. The V gene's germline CDR1 is MNHEY and CDR2 SVGAGI. This CDR3 is CASCRSTVGYGYTF. CDR3 in DNA: TGTGCCAGCTGCCGCTCGACAGTCGGTTATGGCTACACCTTC.

V is TRBV6-2 or TRBV6-3 and J is TRBJ1-6; no clear D gene. Germline CDR1 and CDR2: MNHEY and SVGEGT. The ends were cut back, 2 bases at V and 4 bases at J, with 15 bases in the middle. The CDR3 spans 17 residues. The CDR3 DNA follows: TGTGCCAGCAGTTACGATCCGGGGAAGATTTATAATTCACCCCTCCACTTT. Translating it yields CASSYDPGKIYNSPLHF.

V usage is TRBV30 and J usage is TRBJ1-6; maybe TRBD1 (6 bases). The CDR3 contains 16 residues. The V end lost 1 base, the J end lost 4 bases, and 14 bases lay between the germline ends. The V gene's germline CDR1 is GTSNPN and CDR2 SVGIG (reference sequence). CDR3: CAWSGGPGTYNSPLHF. The CDR3 DNA is TGTGCCTGGAGTGGGGGACCCGGGACATATAATTCACCCCTCCACTTT.

V and J are TRBV28 and TRBJ1-4; D ambiguous. This CDR3 has 12 amino acids. Trimming took off 10 bases at V and 8 bases at J, with 14 bases between the two ends. Germline lookup yields CDR1 MDHEN and CDR2 SYDVKM. This CDR3 is CAIKGTIEKLFF. The DNA for the CDR3 is TGTGCCATAAAGGGCACAATCGAAAAACTGTTTTTT.

The chain employs TRBV7-2 and TRBJ1-5; maybe TRBD1 (5 bases). The V and J ends lost 5 bases and 6 bases respectively, with 11 bases between them. Germline CDR1 and CDR2: SGHTA and FQGNSA. The length of the CDR3 is 13 residues. CDR3 loop: CASSRDQGQPQHF. CDR3 nucleotide sequence: TGTGCCAGCAGCCGGGACCAGGGTCAGCCCCAGCATTTT. Variable domain in full (rest from reference TRBV7-2 and TRBJ1-5): GAGVSQSPSNKVTEKGKDVELRCDPISGHTALYWYRQSLGQGLEFLIYFQGNSAPDKSGLPSDRFSAERTGGSVSTLTIQRTQQEDSAVYLCASSRDQGQPQHFGDGTRLSIL.

The chain carries TRBV2 and TRBJ1-2; D unresolved. V was shortened by 2 bases and J by 7 bases, with 17 bases between the two germline ends. The CDR3 consists of 15 residues. The germline CDR1 and CDR2 sequences are SNHLY and FYNNEI. In DNA form, the CDR3 reads TGTGCCAGCAGTGAACAACGGAGGGAAATACGTGGCTACACCTTC. Protein product: CASSEQRREIRGYTF. Supplemented by reference TRBV2 and TRBJ1-2, the full variable domain reads EPEVTQTPSHQVTQMGQEVILRCVPISNHLYFYWYRQILGQKVEFLVSFYNNEISEKSEIFDDQFSVERPDGSNFTLKIRSTKLEDSAMYFCASSEQRREIRGYTFGSGTRLTVV.

The chain links TRBV7-2 to TRBJ1-1; D unresolved. CDR1 and CDR2 (germline): SGHTA, FQGNSA. Trimming removed 4 bases at V and 1 base at J, with 7 bases between. CDR3 length equals 13 residues. Here the CDR3 DNA reads TGTGCCAGCAGCTCGCGGGCGAACACTGAAGCTTTCTTT. Residues: CASSSRANTEAFF.

The rearrangement uses TRBV10-3 and TRBJ1-2; 11 bases match TRBD1. The CDR3 has 12 amino acids. V was pared by 8 bases and J by 5 bases, with 1 base of the junction left unmatched. Germline V CDR1 and CDR2: ENHRY, SYGVKD. CDR3 region: CAIGDRGYGYTF. In DNA form, the CDR3 reads TGTGCCATCGGGGACAGGGGGTATGGCTACACCTTC.

This clone was recorded a few times. The gene calls are TRBV9 and TRBJ1-5; D is ambiguous. Germline V gene data show CDR1 as SGDLS and CDR2 as YYNGEE. V was trimmed by 0 bases and J by 0 bases, leaving 4 bases between them. CDR3 size: 14 residues. The CDR3 sequence: CASSVGSSNQPQHF. The CDR3, as DNA: TGTGCCAGCAGCGTAGGGAGTAGCAATCAGCCCCAGCATTTT.

The rearrangement uses TRBV18 and TRBJ1-6; D unresolved. V was cut by 6 bases and J by 1 base, with 16 bases left in between. Germline values: CDR1 KGHSH, CDR2 LQKENI. The length of the CDR3 is 17 residues. The CDR3 is CASSEHHQGSYNSPLHF. CDR3 coding DNA: TGTGCCAGCTCGGAACACCACCAAGGGTCCTATAATTCACCCCTCCACTTT.